This T cell receptor beta chain comes out of a study of CD8+ T cells in alopecia areata. Looking at the study overall: Once tofacitinib had been taken for 6 to 18 months, 6 months off drug followed.

There are 15 residues in the CDR3. Looked up from germline, CDR1 is SEHNR and CDR2 is FQNEAQ (reference sequence). V lost 5 bases and J lost 2, with 13 bases in between. Obtained from alopecia areata patients were lesional scalp punch biopsies along with peripheral blood. Reverse transcription of extracted RNA yielded cDNA, which provided the sequencing template. Only in-frame clones appear in the TCRdb table, and some are missing; sequencing was by immunoSEQ multiplex PCR. The sample consists of about 13,000 clones, 50% to 60% of them appearing once. This clonotype was sampled from a human donor with alopecia areata. V is TRBV7-9 and J is TRBJ1-3; D is unclear. Sequences were derived from skin, sampled at week 0. The CDR3 region is CASSAFAKPGNTIYF. DNA for the CDR3: TGTGCCAGCAGCGCCTTCGCAAAGCCTGGAAACACCATATATTTT. The variable domain in full, completed from reference TRBV7-9 and TRBJ1-3, reads DTGVSQNPRHKITKRGQNVTFRCDPISEHNRLYWYRQTLGQGPEFLTYFQNEAQLEKSRLLSDRFSAERPKGSFSTLEIQRTEQGDSAMYLCASSAFAKPGNTIYFGEGSWLTVV.